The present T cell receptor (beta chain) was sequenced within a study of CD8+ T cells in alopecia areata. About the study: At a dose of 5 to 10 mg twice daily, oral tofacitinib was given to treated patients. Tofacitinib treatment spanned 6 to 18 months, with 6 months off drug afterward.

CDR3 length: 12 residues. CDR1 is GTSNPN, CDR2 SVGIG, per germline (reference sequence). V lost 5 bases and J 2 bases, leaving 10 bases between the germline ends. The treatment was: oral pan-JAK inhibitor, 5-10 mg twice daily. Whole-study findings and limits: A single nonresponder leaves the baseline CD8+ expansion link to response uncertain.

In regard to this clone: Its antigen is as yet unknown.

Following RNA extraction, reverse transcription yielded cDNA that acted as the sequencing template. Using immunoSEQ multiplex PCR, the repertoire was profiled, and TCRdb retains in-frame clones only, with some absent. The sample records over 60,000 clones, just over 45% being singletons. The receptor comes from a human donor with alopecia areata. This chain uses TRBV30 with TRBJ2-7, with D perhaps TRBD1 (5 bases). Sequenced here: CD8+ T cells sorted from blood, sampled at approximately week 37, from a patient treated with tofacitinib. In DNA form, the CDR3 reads TGTGCCTGGGGGCCGACAGCCTACGAGCAGTACTTC. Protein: CAWGPTAYEQYF.